Following are 25 T cell receptor beta chains from one sample sequenced in a study of T cell responses to AZD1222 COVID-19 vaccine. Assay used: immunoSEQ multiplex PCR; TCRdb lists only in-frame clones, some missing. Of more than 90,000 clones listed, almost 90% were seen once; the top ten hold approximately 16%. Here the sequenced sample was peripheral blood, taken 28 days after the second AZD1222 dose. These receptors originate from an adult who received the AZD1222 COVID-19 vaccine.

As regards this clone: The sample has other DNA sequences that encode this CDR3 too. V usage is TRBV7-9 and J usage is TRBJ1-2, with TRBD1 matching 9 bases. Per the germline V gene, CDR1 is SEHNR and CDR2 is FQNEAQ (reference sequence). Trimming removed 4 bases from V and 4 bases from J; junction bases left unmatched: 1. The CDR3 has 13 amino acids. This chain's CDR3 is CASSSGQGYGYTF. The CDR3 nucleotides read TGTGCCAGCAGCTCGGGACAGGGCTATGGCTACACCTTC. Variable domain in full (rest from reference TRBV7-9 and TRBJ1-2): DTGVSQNPRHKITKRGQNVTFRCDPISEHNRLYWYRQTLGQGPEFLTYFQNEAQLEKSRLLSDRFSAERPKGSFSTLEIQRTEQGDSAMYLCASSSGQGYGYTFGSGTRLTVV.

The V and J genes are TRBV28 and TRBJ1-2; possibly TRBD1 for D (6 bases). Germline V gene data show CDR1 as MDHEN and CDR2 as SYDVKM. The CDR3 runs 14 residues. Trimming took 5 bases from V and 8 from J, leaving 18 bases between them. The CDR3 bases are TGTGCCAGCAGTCCCGGACAGAGGGTAACCGGCTACACCTTC. This translates into CASSPGQRVTGYTF.

The rearrangement links TRBV7-9 to TRBJ1-2; tentatively, D is TRBD1 (6 bases). The V end was cut by 3 bases, the J end by 4 bases, with 12 bases between. The V gene's germline CDR1 is SEHNR and CDR2 FQNEAQ (reference sequence). This CDR3 is built from 14 residues. DNA for the CDR3: TGTGCCAGCAGCTTGGACAGTTCCCTCTATGGCTACACCTTC. Protein: CASSLDSSLYGYTF.

This clone appeared a few times. The genes are TRBV7-9 and TRBJ2-5, with TRBD2 matching over 11 bases. The trim removed 1 base at V and 5 bases at J, leaving 15 bases unmatched. Germline-derived CDR1 and CDR2 are SEHNR and FQNEAQ (reference sequence). This CDR3 is 19 amino acids long. CDR3 DNA: TGTGCCAGCAGCTTAGGAGGACTAGCGGGCCCTAAGGTCATGGAGACCCAGTACTTC. Its translation: CASSLGGLAGPKVMETQYF.

V usage is TRBV12-3 or TRBV12-4 and J usage is TRBJ1-5; D gene unclear. There are 12 residues in the CDR3. The V end was cut by 3 bases, the J end by 1 base, with 1 base between. The chain's CDR3 is CASSFSNQPQHF. DNA for the CDR3: TGTGCCAGCAGTTTCAGCAATCAGCCCCAGCATTTT.

The J gene is TRBJ2-7, the V gene TRBV18, with D possibly being TRBD1 or TRBD2 (7 bases each). The CDR3 spans 14 residues. Trimming cost V 3 bases and J 6 bases, with 15 bases left between them. Germline V gene lookup returns CDR1 KGHSH and CDR2 LQKENI. The CDR3 loop reads CASSPADREGEQYF. In DNA, the CDR3 is TGTGCCAGCTCACCGGCAGACAGGGAGGGCGAGCAGTACTTC. The full variable domain, in which reference TRBV18 and TRBJ2-7 provide the parts outside the CDR3, is NAGVMQNPRHLVRRRGQEARLRCSPMKGHSHVYWYRQLPEEGLKFMVYLQKENIIDESGMPKERFSAEFPKEGPSILRIQQVVRGDSAAYFCASSPADREGEQYFGPGTRLTVT.

The rearrangement links TRBV29-1 to TRBJ2-2, with 9 bases lining up with TRBD1. Trimming took 8 bases from V and 3 from J; bases not matched to a gene: 4. The length of the CDR3 is 13 residues. Germline CDR1 SQVTM, CDR2 ANQGSEA. CDR3 DNA: TGCAGCCCCCGGGACAGGGACACCGGGGAGCTGTTTTTT. Residues: CSPRDRDTGELFF.

This clone is classed as medium-sized. This chain links TRBV2 with TRBJ2-1; the D call may be TRBD1 or TRBD2 (5 bases each). V was cut by 5 bases and J by 2 bases, with 13 bases left in between. This CDR3 has 15 amino acids. Germline V gene lookup returns CDR1 SNHLY and CDR2 FYNNEI. The CDR3: CASSRDDPAYNEQFF. The CDR3, as DNA: TGTGCCAGCAGTCGGGACGACCCTGCCTACAATGAGCAGTTCTTC.

V is TRBV29-1 and J is TRBJ1-1, with 9 bases that match TRBD1. CDR3 length: 13 amino acids. In germline, CDR1 is SQVTM, CDR2 ANQGSEA. With V trimmed by 2 bases and J by 6 bases, 4 bases remained unmatched. DNA for the CDR3: TGCAGCGTTGAACAGGACAGGGGCCCTGAAGCTTTCTTT. Its translation: CSVEQDRGPEAFF.

This clone was recorded once. The chain combines TRBV7-2 with TRBJ2-1; 11 nucleotides align to TRBD2. The CDR3 runs 15 residues. Germline CDR1 and CDR2: SGHTA and FQGNSA. V gave up 3 bases and J gave up 4 bases; unmatched junction bases: 2. The CDR3 region is CASSFGLAGYNEQFF. DNA of the CDR3: TGTGCCAGCAGCTTTGGACTAGCGGGTTACAATGAGCAGTTCTTC.

This chain connects TRBV6-5 to TRBJ2-7; weak D call: TRBD1 (5 bases). The CDR3 is 13 amino acids. The germline V gene has CDR1 MNHEY and CDR2 SVGAGI. The V and J ends lost 7 bases and 3 bases respectively, with 13 bases between them. CDR3 sequence reads: CASTWTQSYEQYF. Here the CDR3 DNA reads TGTGCCAGCACCTGGACACAAAGCTACGAGCAGTACTTC.

The chain recombines TRBV4-1 with TRBJ2-3; 10 bases match TRBD2. Germline lookup yields CDR1 MGHRA and CDR2 YSYEKL. V lost 4 bases and J lost 5; bases outside the gene matches: 12. The CDR3 has 17 residues. DNA for the CDR3: TGCGCCAGCAGCCTCCCGGGGAGCGGGAGGGCAGAAGATACGCAGTATTTT. This codes for CASSLPGSGRAEDTQYF.

The rearrangement links TRBV11-3 to TRBJ1-1, with TRBD1 matching over 9 bases. Germline trimming cut 5 bases from V and 1 base from J; bases unmatched to any gene: 2. Germline CDR1 is SGHNT and CDR2 is YENEEA. The CDR3 length is 14 residues. The CDR3 region has the DNA TGTGCCAGCAGCCCGGGACAGGGGAACACTGAAGCTTTCTTT. The encoded protein is CASSPGQGNTEAFF.

This clone was counted once. The CDR3 reads CASTKEGQGAWEQYF. In DNA, the CDR3 is TGTGCCAGCACCAAAGAGGGACAGGGGGCATGGGAGCAGTACTTC. The V and J genes are TRBV28 and TRBJ2-7, with TRBD1 matching over 12 bases. V lost 7 bases to trimming and J lost 7 bases; unmatched junction nucleotides: 11. This CDR3 has 15 amino acids. Germline loops: CDR1 MDHEN, CDR2 SYDVKM.

The V call is TRBV28, the J call TRBJ1-2; no firm D call. The CDR3 totals 14 residues. V lost 3 bases to trimming and J lost 2 bases, with 10 bases between them. Germline-derived CDR1 and CDR2 are MDHEN and SYDVKM. CDR3 nucleotide sequence: TGTGCCAGCAGTTTGTACGGCAACAACTATGGCTACACCTTC. It is translated as CASSLYGNNYGYTF.

This chain connects TRBV5-1 to TRBJ2-1, with 9 positions matching TRBD2. The CDR3 covers 18 residues. Germline V gene lookup returns CDR1 SGHRS and CDR2 YFSETQ. Trimming at V came to 0 bases and at J to 9 bases, leaving 16 bases not matched to a gene. The DNA of the CDR3 is TGCGCCAGCAGCTTGGAACCTAGCGGGACAGTAGTCGGCGTTGAGCAGTTCTTC. It translates to CASSLEPSGTVVGVEQFF.

The chain has TRBV19 and TRBJ1-4; 7 nucleotides line up with TRBD1. This CDR3 has 15 amino acids. V was clipped by 7 bases and J by 4 bases; unmatched bases: 9. Germline V gene sequence: CDR1 LNHDA, CDR2 SQIVND (reference sequence). The CDR3 region has the DNA TGTGCCAGTAAGCGACAGGGCGGGAGTAATGAAAAACTGTTTTTT. Amino acids: CASKRQGGSNEKLFF.

J is TRBJ2-5 and V is TRBV24-1; D gene unclear. CDR1 is KGHDR and CDR2 is SFDVKD in the germline V gene. V was cut by 4 bases and J by 8 bases, with 13 bases left in between. The CDR3 runs 13 residues. The CDR3: CATSDSALGTQYF. The CDR3 DNA sequence: TGTGCCACCAGTGACTCCGCGTTGGGTACCCAGTACTTC.

The V and J genes are TRBV28 and TRBJ2-7; maybe TRBD1 (5 bases). The CDR3 spans 15 residues. In germline, CDR1 is MDHEN, CDR2 SYDVKM. V was clipped by 2 bases and J by 0 bases, with 11 bases between them. CDR3 amino acids: CASSLLRTSSYEQYF. The CDR3 DNA follows: TGTGCCAGCAGTTTACTTAGGACAAGCTCCTACGAGCAGTACTTC.

This rearrangement joins TRBV19 to TRBJ2-3; the D is unclear. The CDR3 is made up of 14 amino acids. Deletions cut 1 base from V and 0 bases from J, with 5 bases between. Germline CDR1 LNHDA, CDR2 SQIVND (reference sequence). In nucleotides, the CDR3 is TGTGCCAGTAGTATAGGACTCAGCACAGATACGCAGTATTTT. Encoded protein: CASSIGLSTDTQYF. The whole variable domain, filled in from reference TRBV19 and TRBJ2-3, reads DGGITQSPKYLFRKEGQNVTLSCEQNLNHDAMYWYRQDPGQGLRLIYYSQIVNDFQKGDIAEGYSVSREKKESFPLTVTSAQKNPTAFYLCASSIGLSTDTQYFGPGTRLTVL.

The genes are TRBV19 and TRBJ1-2; TRBD1 agrees at 8 bases. CDR1 and CDR2 (germline): LNHDA, SQIVND (reference sequence). With V trimmed by 10 bases and J by 1 base, 5 bases remained unmatched. The CDR3 spans 13 residues. CDR3: CATTGGDNYGYTF. CDR3 DNA sequence: TGTGCCACAACAGGGGGTGATAACTATGGCTACACCTTC.

This chain uses TRBV27 with TRBJ2-7; TRBD1 matches 7 bases. The CDR3 sequence is 13 residues long. CDR1 MNHEY and CDR2 SMNVEV come from the germline V gene (reference sequence). The V gene end was trimmed by 11 bases and the J gene end by 7 bases; junction bases not matched to a gene: 14. CDR3: CAPTRQGSGEQYF. CDR3 bases: TGTGCCCCCACACGACAGGGATCGGGGGAGCAGTACTTC.

V and J are TRBV28 and TRBJ1-4; no firm D call. Germline V lookup: CDR1 MDHEN, CDR2 SYDVKM. The CDR3 extends over 15 amino acids. Trimming left V 6 bases short and J 5 bases short, with 16 bases between. The CDR3 region has the DNA TGTGCCAGCAGATCCCCGGGAATGGACAATGAAAAACTGTTTTTT. Residues: CASRSPGMDNEKLFF.

This clone showed up just a few times. V is TRBV27 and J is TRBJ2-1; a possible D gene is TRBD1 (6 bases). V was shortened by 2 bases and J by 9 bases, with 14 bases between the two germline ends. The V gene's germline CDR1 is MNHEY and CDR2 SMNVEV (reference sequence). CDR3 size: 14 residues. DNA of the CDR3: TGTGCCAGCAGTTTAAATGCTATAGGGGGTGAGCAGTTCTTC. The encoded protein is CASSLNAIGGEQFF.

The rearrangement uses TRBV2 and TRBJ1-1, with 8 bases aligning to TRBD1. After removal of 5 bases from V and 4 bases from J, the junction contained 6 bases not matched to a gene. Germline values: CDR1 SNHLY, CDR2 FYNNEI. CDR3 length: 14 amino acids. The CDR3 here is CASSPDREGTEAFF. DNA for the CDR3: TGTGCCAGCAGTCCGGACAGGGAGGGCACTGAAGCTTTCTTT.